This TCR beta chain was sequenced for a study of T cell responses to AZD1222 COVID-19 vaccine. Overall study results and limits: Donors skewed white British and female; clonal diversity was possibly underestimated.

Note on this clone: What it binds is unknown.

The protocol was immunoSEQ multiplex PCR, while the TCRdb copy is restricted to in-frame clones and leaves out a portion. The table has approximately 160,000 clones, about 90% seen once. CDR3 size: 12 residues. Germline CDR1 is SGHAT and CDR2 is FQNNGV. Trimming took off 4 bases at V and 9 bases at J, with 13 bases between the two ends. The rearrangement joins TRBV11-2 to TRBJ2-7; D not resolved. This clonotype originated in an adult who received the AZD1222 COVID-19 vaccine. The sample consisted of peripheral blood, taken 28 days after the second AZD1222 dose. This CDR3 reads CASSSLGVWQYF. Written as DNA, the CDR3 is TGTGCCAGCAGCTCCCTAGGTGTATGGCAGTACTTC.